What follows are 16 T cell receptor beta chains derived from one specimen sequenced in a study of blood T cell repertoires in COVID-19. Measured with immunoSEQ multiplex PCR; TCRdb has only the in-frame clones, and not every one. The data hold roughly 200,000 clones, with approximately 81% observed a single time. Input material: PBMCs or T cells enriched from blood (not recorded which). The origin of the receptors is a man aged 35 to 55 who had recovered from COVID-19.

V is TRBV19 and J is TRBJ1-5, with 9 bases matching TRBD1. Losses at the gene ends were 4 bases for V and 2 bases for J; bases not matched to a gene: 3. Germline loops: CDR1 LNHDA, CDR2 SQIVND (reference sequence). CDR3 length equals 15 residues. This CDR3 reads CASSRGQGGNQPQHF. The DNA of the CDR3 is TGTGCCAGTAGTAGGGGACAGGGTGGCAATCAGCCCCAGCATTTT.

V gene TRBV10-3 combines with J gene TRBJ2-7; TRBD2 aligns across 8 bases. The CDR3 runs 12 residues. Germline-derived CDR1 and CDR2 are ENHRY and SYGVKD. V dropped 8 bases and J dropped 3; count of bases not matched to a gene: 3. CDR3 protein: CAIGGTSYEQYF. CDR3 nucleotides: TGTGCCATCGGGGGGACTAGCTACGAGCAGTACTTC.

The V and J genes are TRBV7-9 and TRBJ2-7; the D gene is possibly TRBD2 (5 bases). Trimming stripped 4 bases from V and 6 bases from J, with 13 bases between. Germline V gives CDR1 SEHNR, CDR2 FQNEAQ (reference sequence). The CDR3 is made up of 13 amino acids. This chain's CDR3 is CASSWRDAGEQYF. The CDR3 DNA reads TGTGCCAGCAGCTGGCGAGATGCGGGCGAGCAGTACTTC. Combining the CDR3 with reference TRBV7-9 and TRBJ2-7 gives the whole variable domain DTGVSQNPRHKITKRGQNVTFRCDPISEHNRLYWYRQTLGQGPEFLTYFQNEAQLEKSRLLSDRFSAERPKGSFSTLEIQRTEQGDSAMYLCASSWRDAGEQYFGPGTRLTVT.

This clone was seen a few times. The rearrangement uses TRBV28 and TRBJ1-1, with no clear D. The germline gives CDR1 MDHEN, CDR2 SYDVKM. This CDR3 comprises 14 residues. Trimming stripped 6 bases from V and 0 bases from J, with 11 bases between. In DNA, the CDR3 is TGTGCCAGCAGCCGGAGTGAGATGAACACTGAAGCTTTCTTT. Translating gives CASSRSEMNTEAFF.

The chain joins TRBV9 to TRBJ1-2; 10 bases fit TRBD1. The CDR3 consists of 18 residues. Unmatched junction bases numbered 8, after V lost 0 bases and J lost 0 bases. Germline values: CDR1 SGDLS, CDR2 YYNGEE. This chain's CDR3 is CASSVAPGQGRANYGYTF. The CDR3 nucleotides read TGTGCCAGCAGCGTAGCTCCGGGACAGGGGCGAGCTAACTATGGCTACACCTTC.

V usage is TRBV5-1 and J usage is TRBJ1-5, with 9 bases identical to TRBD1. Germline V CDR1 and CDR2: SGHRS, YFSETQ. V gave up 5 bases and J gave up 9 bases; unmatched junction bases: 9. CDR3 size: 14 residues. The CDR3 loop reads CASRDGQGLGPQHF. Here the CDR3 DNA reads TGCGCCAGCAGGGATGGACAGGGGCTGGGGCCCCAGCATTTT.

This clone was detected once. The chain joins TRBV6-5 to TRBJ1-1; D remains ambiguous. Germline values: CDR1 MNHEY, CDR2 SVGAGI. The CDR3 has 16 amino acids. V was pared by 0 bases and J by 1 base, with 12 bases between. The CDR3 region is CASSYSRQSPNTEAFF. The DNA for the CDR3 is TGTGCCAGCAGTTACTCACGACAATCACCGAACACTGAAGCTTTCTTT.

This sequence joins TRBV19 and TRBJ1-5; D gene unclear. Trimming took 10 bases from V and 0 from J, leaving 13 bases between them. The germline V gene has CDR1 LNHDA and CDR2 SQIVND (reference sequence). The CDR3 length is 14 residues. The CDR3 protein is CATRGSLSNQPQHF. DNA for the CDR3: TGTGCCACGAGAGGGTCACTTAGCAATCAGCCCCAGCATTTT.

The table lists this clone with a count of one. The CDR3, as DNA: TGTGCCATCAGTGAGTCGAGCCCGGGGCAGTTCTTC. Residues: CAISESSPGQFF. The V call is TRBV10-3, the J call TRBJ2-1; no clear D gene. Trimming took off 0 bases at V and 12 bases at J, with 9 bases between the two ends. This CDR3 comprises 12 residues. Germline CDR1 reads ENHRY; CDR2 reads SYGVKD.

The CDR3, as DNA: TGTGCCAGTAAGAGGGGACTAGCGGGAGGGCCCCCCGATGAGCAGTTCTTC. Translation gives CASKRGLAGGPPDEQFF. The chain couples TRBV19 to TRBJ2-1, with TRBD2 identical over 16 bases. Germline assignment: CDR1 LNHDA and CDR2 SQIVND (reference sequence). The CDR3 has 17 residues. Germline trimming cut 7 bases from V and 8 bases from J; bases unmatched to any gene: 11. Combining the CDR3 with reference TRBV19 and TRBJ2-1 gives the whole variable domain DGGITQSPKYLFRKEGQNVTLSCEQNLNHDAMYWYRQDPGQGLRLIYYSQIVNDFQKGDIAEGYSVSREKKESFPLTVTSAQKNPTAFYLCASKRGLAGGPPDEQFFGPGTRLTVL.

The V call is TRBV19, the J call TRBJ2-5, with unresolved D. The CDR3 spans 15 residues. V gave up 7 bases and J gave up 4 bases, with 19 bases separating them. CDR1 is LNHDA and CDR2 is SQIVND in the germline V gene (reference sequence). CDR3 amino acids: CASTINAAIRETQYF. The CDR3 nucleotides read TGTGCCAGTACCATAAACGCTGCCATTAGAGAGACCCAGTACTTC. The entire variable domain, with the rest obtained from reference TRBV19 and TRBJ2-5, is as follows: DGGITQSPKYLFRKEGQNVTLSCEQNLNHDAMYWYRQDPGQGLRLIYYSQIVNDFQKGDIAEGYSVSREKKESFPLTVTSAQKNPTAFYLCASTINAAIRETQYFGPGTRLLVL.

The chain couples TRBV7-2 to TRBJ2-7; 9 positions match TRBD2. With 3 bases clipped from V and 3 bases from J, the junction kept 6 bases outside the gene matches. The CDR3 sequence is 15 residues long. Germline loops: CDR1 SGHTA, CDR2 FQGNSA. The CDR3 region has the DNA TGTGCCAGCAGCTTCGGACTAGCGCTTTACTACGAGCAGTACTTC. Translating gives CASSFGLALYYEQYF.

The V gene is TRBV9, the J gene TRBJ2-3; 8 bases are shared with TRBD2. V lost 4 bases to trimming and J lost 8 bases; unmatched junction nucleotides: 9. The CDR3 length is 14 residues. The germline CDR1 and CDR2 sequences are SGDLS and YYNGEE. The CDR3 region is CASSPGLSGGTQYF. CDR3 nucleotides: TGTGCCAGCAGCCCAGGACTCAGCGGGGGTACGCAGTATTTT.

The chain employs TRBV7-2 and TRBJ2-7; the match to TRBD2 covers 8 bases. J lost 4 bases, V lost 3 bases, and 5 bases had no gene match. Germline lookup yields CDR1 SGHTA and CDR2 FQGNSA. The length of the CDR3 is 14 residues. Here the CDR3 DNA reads TGTGCCAGCAGCTTGAGCGGGAGTCAGTACGAGCAGTACTTC. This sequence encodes CASSLSGSQYEQYF.

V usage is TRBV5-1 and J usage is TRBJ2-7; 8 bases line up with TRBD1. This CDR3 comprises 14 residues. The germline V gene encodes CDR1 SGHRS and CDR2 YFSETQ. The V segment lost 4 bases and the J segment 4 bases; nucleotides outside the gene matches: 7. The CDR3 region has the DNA TGCGCCAGCAGCATGGGACAGGTCATGTACGAGCAGTACTTC. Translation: CASSMGQVMYEQYF.

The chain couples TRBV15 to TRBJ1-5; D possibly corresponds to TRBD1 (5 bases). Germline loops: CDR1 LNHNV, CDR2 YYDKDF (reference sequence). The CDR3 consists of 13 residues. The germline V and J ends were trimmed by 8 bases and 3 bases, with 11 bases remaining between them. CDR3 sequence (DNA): TGTGCCACCGGTGGGGCCTACAATCAGCCCCAGCATTTT. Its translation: CATGGAYNQPQHF.